Listed below are T cell receptor beta chains from one sample, sequenced in a study of shared clonotypes between healthy human individuals. Clones were sequenced by immunoSEQ multiplex PCR, and TCRdb holds only the in-frame ones, with some missing. The top ten hold roughly 0.42% of the sample, which has about 1.5 million clones, 95% to 99% seen once. What was sequenced was naive CD4+ T cells sorted from blood. The receptor set was obtained from a man aged 25 to 40 in good health. Both conserved end residues are part of each CDR3. Each record gives: J gene, clone size, D gene, V gene, CDR3 protein, CDR3 DNA. The D gene is left open where the match is weak. Size is omitted from some rows. Given values are once, few, many or a class for expanded clones.

j_gene: TRBJ1-2; abundance: NA; d_gene: TRBD1; v_gene: TRBV5-1; CDR3aa: CASSLGDRGFGYTF; CDR3nt: TGCGCCAGCAGCTTGGGGGACAGGGGTTTCGGCTACACCTTC
j_gene: TRBJ2-1; abundance: NA; d_gene: NA; v_gene: TRBV6-1; CDR3aa: CASEFASRTDEQFF; CDR3nt: TGTGCCAGCGAATTTGCCAGCCGGACGGATGAGCAGTTCTTC
j_gene: TRBJ1-4; abundance: NA; d_gene: NA; v_gene: TRBV7-2; CDR3aa: CASTQTPLGTNEKLFF; CDR3nt: TGTGCCAGCACCCAAACCCCCCTAGGGACTAATGAAAAACTGTTTTTT
j_gene: TRBJ2-3; abundance: NA; d_gene: NA; v_gene: TRBV21-1; CDR3aa: CASSKKRDVTDTQYF; CDR3nt: TGTGCCAGCAGCAAAAAGCGGGACGTCACAGATACGCAGTATTTT
j_gene: TRBJ1-1; abundance: NA; d_gene: NA; v_gene: TRBV9; CDR3aa: CASSVDGQPLRRAFF; CDR3nt: TGTGCCAGCAGCGTAGATGGACAGCCACTACGGAGAGCTTTCTTT
j_gene: TRBJ2-7; abundance: NA; d_gene: TRBD2; v_gene: TRBV5-6; CDR3aa: CASSLRGGVDYEQYF; CDR3nt: TGTGCCAGCAGCTTGCGGGGAGGGGTCGACTACGAGCAGTACTTC
j_gene: TRBJ2-1; abundance: NA; d_gene: TRBD2; v_gene: TRBV10-3; CDR3aa: CAISDGLAGVSSYNEQFF; CDR3nt: TGTGCCATCAGTGATGGACTAGCGGGAGTCAGCTCCTACAATGAGCAGTTCTTC
j_gene: TRBJ2-1; abundance: NA; d_gene: NA; v_gene: TRBV5-1; CDR3aa: CASSSQGLDEQFF; CDR3nt: TGCGCCAGCAGCTCACAGGGTTTGGATGAGCAGTTCTTC
j_gene: TRBJ2-3; abundance: NA; d_gene: TRBD2; v_gene: TRBV19; CDR3aa: CASSSGRRTDTQYF; CDR3nt: TGTGCCAGTAGTAGCGGGAGGCGTACAGATACGCAGTATTTT
j_gene: TRBJ1-1; abundance: NA; d_gene: TRBD1; v_gene: TRBV2; CDR3aa: CASRSDLKGALFTEAFF; CDR3nt: TGTGCCAGCAGATCCGATTTAAAGGGGGCATTGTTCACTGAAGCTTTCTTT
j_gene: TRBJ1-4; abundance: NA; d_gene: NA; v_gene: TRBV5-1; CDR3aa: CASSGTRGGEKLFF; CDR3nt: TGCGCCAGCAGCGGAACCAGGGGTGGCGAAAAACTGTTTTTT
j_gene: TRBJ2-2; abundance: NA; d_gene: NA; v_gene: TRBV5-6; CDR3aa: CASSSPRVGTGELFF; CDR3nt: TGTGCCAGCAGCTCCCCCAGGGTAGGGACCGGGGAGCTGTTTTTT
j_gene: TRBJ2-1; abundance: once; d_gene: NA; v_gene: TRBV5-1; CDR3aa: CASSLRTFSYSYNEQFF; CDR3nt: TGCGCCAGCAGCTTGAGGACTTTCAGCTACTCCTACAATGAGCAGTTCTTC
j_gene: TRBJ1-3; abundance: NA; d_gene: NA; v_gene: TRBV30; CDR3aa: CAWSPPWAGNTIYF; CDR3nt: TGTGCCTGGAGTCCCCCGTGGGCTGGAAACACCATATATTTT